This T cell receptor beta chain was captured by sequencing in a study of T-cell reconstitution after alpha-beta-depleted transplantation in children. The library targeted TCRbeta and was prepared with unique molecular identifiers. TCRdb itself ran the PCR reads through MiXCR, one entry per CDR3 protein. The table lists 540,000 or so distinct CDR3 sequences, roughly 23% of them singletons. Study-level points and caveats: From surviving recipient T cells and thymic progenitors came the high day-60 TCRbeta diversity observed in some patients. One year after transplant, T-cell counts and diversity came mostly from newly produced T cells.

The CDR3 runs to 14 residues. CDR1 DFQATT and CDR2 SNEGSKA come from the germline V gene (reference sequence). Trimming shortened V by 1 base and J by 5 bases, and 9 bases separated the two germline ends. A note on this clonotype: The antigen is undetermined.

This sample comprised PBMCs, mostly from graft donor cells, obtained 360 days after TCRalphabeta/CD19-depleted stem cell transplant. The rearrangement links TRBV20-1 to TRBJ1-6; D not certain. The TCR originated in a boy younger than two who had a stem cell transplant for acute myeloid leukemia, so the T cells may come from the graft donor. The CDR3 is CSARGQRHNSPLHF. The CDR3, as DNA: TGCAGTGCTAGAGGTCAGCGCCATAATTCACCCCTCCACTTT.